Reported below is one T cell receptor (beta chain). Germline assignment: CDR1 MDHEN and CDR2 SYDVKM. This CDR3 is 14 amino acids long. V gave up 4 bases and J gave up 8 bases, with 14 bases separating them. Repertoires were generated with immunoSEQ multiplex PCR, while TCRdb's copy carries only in-frame clones and drops some. This table holds more than 85,000 clones, roughly 75% found once. The data were taken from a study of Ad26.COV2.S vaccination and SARS-CoV-2 variants. Sample: peripheral blood, taken after recovery from COVID-19. The chain has TRBV28 and TRBJ1-4; D is undetermined. This receptor was taken from a human donor who had recovered from COVID-19. The CDR3 region is CASSSGRSREKLFF. CDR3 bases: TGTGCCAGCAGTTCTGGCCGGTCGCGGGAAAAACTGTTTTTT.